The 30 T cell receptor beta chains below come from one sample, sequenced in a study of OX40 agonist ivuxolimab in advanced cancers. TCRdb's table, derived via immunoSEQ multiplex PCR, lists solely in-frame clones and lacks some. The repertoire consists of 10,000 or so clones, with just under 75% occurring once and the leading ten covering 35% to 45%. The specimen comprised CD4+ or CD8+ T cells sorted from blood, sampled in a trial of the OX40 agonist ivuxolimab. All receptors come from an adult with an advanced solid tumor such as melanoma, head and neck, liver or kidney cancer.

In its sample, this clone was seen a few times. The rearrangement uses TRBV7-2 and TRBJ2-3; D is undetermined. Germline V gene lookup returns CDR1 SGHTA and CDR2 FQGNSA. This CDR3 is 14 amino acids long. Trimming took off 0 bases at V and 0 bases at J, with 4 bases between the two ends. The CDR3 DNA is TGTGCCAGCAGCTTAGCGGGGAGCACAGATACGCAGTATTTT. Translating gives CASSLAGSTDTQYF.

The gene calls are TRBV13 and TRBJ1-2; 7 bases are shared with TRBD1. V was pared by 0 bases and J by 6 bases, with 7 bases of the junction left unmatched. The CDR3 is 15 residues long. Germline CDR1 reads PRHDT; CDR2 reads FYEKMQ (reference sequence). CDR3 nucleotide sequence: TGTGCCAGCAGCTTAGGAGAGGGGGCTATGGATGGCTACACCTTC. It encodes CASSLGEGAMDGYTF.

The J gene is TRBJ1-2, the V gene TRBV6-5, with D perhaps TRBD1 (6 bases). V lost 7 bases and J 4 bases, leaving 19 bases between the germline ends. Germline assignment: CDR1 MNHEY and CDR2 SVGAGI. The CDR3 length is 15 residues. The DNA of the CDR3 is TGTGCCAGCAAAATTTCCTCCGCGACAGGCTATGGCTACACCTTC. It translates to CASKISSATGYGYTF.

By share, this clone ranks as medium-sized. The V call is TRBV7-9, the J call TRBJ1-1; no reliable D call. This CDR3 contains 14 residues. In germline, CDR1 is SEHNR, CDR2 FQNEAQ (reference sequence). Between the trimmed V and J ends, which lost 6 bases and 1 base, there was a span of 12 bases. The CDR3 region is CASRPASSNTEAFF. CDR3 nucleotides: TGTGCCAGCAGACCCGCTTCCTCGAACACTGAAGCTTTCTTT.

This clone was picked up a small number of times. V usage is TRBV4-1 and J usage is TRBJ1-4; 9 bases are shared with TRBD1. Germline V gene lookup returns CDR1 MGHRA and CDR2 YSYEKL. This CDR3 is built from 16 residues. After removal of 4 bases from V and 5 bases from J, the junction contained 8 bases not matched to a gene. The CDR3 nucleotides read TGCGCCAGCAGCCGCGGGACCGGGACAGGGAATGAAAAACTGTTTTTT. It specifies CASSRGTGTGNEKLFF.

This chain connects TRBV5-1 to TRBJ2-7, with a weak D call TRBD1 (5 bases). Germline lookup yields CDR1 SGHRS and CDR2 YFSETQ. The V and J ends lost 4 bases and 2 bases respectively, with 16 bases between them. This CDR3 is built from 15 residues. CDR3: CASSVGAITTYEQYF. The CDR3 coding sequence is TGCGCCAGCAGCGTAGGGGCCATCACCACCTACGAGCAGTACTTC.

The chain combines TRBV20-1 with TRBJ1-2, with D maybe TRBD1 (5 bases). This CDR3 region has 11 residues. Germline CDR1 reads DFQATT; CDR2 reads SNEGSKA (reference sequence). V gave up 1 base and J gave up 8 bases, with 8 bases separating them. The CDR3, as DNA: TGCAGTGCTAGAGGAGGGGAAGGCTACACCTTC. Its protein product is CSARGGEGYTF.

The chain joins TRBV27 to TRBJ2-7; D is uncertain. This CDR3 region has 11 residues. Germline V lookup: CDR1 MNHEY, CDR2 SMNVEV (reference sequence). V lost 4 bases and J lost 6, with 7 bases in between. This CDR3 is CASSSGSEQYF. The CDR3 nucleotides read TGTGCCAGCAGTTCTGGGTCCGAGCAGTACTTC.

The chain recombines TRBV19 with TRBJ2-3; TRBD2 matches at 7 bases. This CDR3 has 14 amino acids. Germline lookup yields CDR1 LNHDA and CDR2 SQIVND (reference sequence). J lost 2 bases, V lost 4 bases, and 3 bases had no gene match. The CDR3 is CASSTGTTTDTQYF. CDR3 DNA: TGTGCCAGTAGTACAGGGACTACCACAGATACGCAGTATTTT.

The chain employs TRBV5-1 and TRBJ2-7, with no clear D. V shed 4 bases and J shed 0 bases, with 5 bases lying between them. Germline V gene sequence: CDR1 SGHRS, CDR2 YFSETQ. The CDR3 spans 12 residues. The CDR3 protein is CASSPSSYEQYF. As DNA, the CDR3 is TGCGCCAGCAGCCCCAGCTCCTACGAGCAGTACTTC.

The chain recombines TRBV5-6 with TRBJ1-1; TRBD1 might be the D (5 bases). Germline CDR1 and CDR2: SGHDT and YYEEEE. V shed 1 base and J shed 0 bases, with 13 bases lying between them. This CDR3 has 16 amino acids. The CDR3 nucleotides read TGTGCCAGCAGCTTGTTTCTAGGGGTCATGAACACTGAAGCTTTCTTT. Translated, it gives CASSLFLGVMNTEAFF.

This clone has ten or more counts. This rearrangement joins TRBV27 to TRBJ1-2, with unresolved D. In germline, CDR1 is MNHEY, CDR2 SMNVEV (reference sequence). V was clipped by 3 bases and J by 4 bases, with 15 bases between them. The CDR3 has 15 amino acids. This chain's CDR3 is CASSFSLTTPYGYTF. The CDR3 coding sequence is TGTGCCAGCAGTTTTAGTCTAACGACACCCTATGGCTACACCTTC.

This clone is classed as medium-sized. This CDR3 is CASSLGDLDSNQPQHF. Written as DNA, the CDR3 is TGTGCCAGCAGCTTAGGTGACTTGGATAGCAATCAGCCCCAGCATTTT. The chain is built from TRBV7-6 and TRBJ1-5, with D hard to call. Germline V gives CDR1 SGHVS, CDR2 FNYEAQ. The CDR3 covers 16 residues. Trimming pared 1 base from V and 0 bases from J, leaving 10 bases between.

V gene TRBV5-5 combines with J gene TRBJ2-1, with D possibly matching TRBD1 (6 bases). The CDR3 runs to 17 residues. Germline CDR1 is SGHKS and CDR2 is YYEKEE (reference sequence). Trimming stripped 4 bases from V and 9 bases from J, with 26 bases between. CDR3 amino acids: CASSSWDKSSDQSEQFF. The CDR3 DNA follows: TGTGCCAGCAGCAGCTGGGACAAGTCTTCGGACCAAAGTGAGCAGTTCTTC. The full variable domain, completed using reference TRBV5-5 and TRBJ2-1, is DAGVTQSPTHLIKTRGQQVTLRCSPISGHKSVSWYQQVLGQGPQFIFQYYEKEERGRGNFPDRFSARQFPNYSSELNVNALLLGDSALYLCASSSWDKSSDQSEQFFGPGTRLTVL.

Notes on this clone: The CDR3 carries no conserved terminal phenylalanine or tryptophan, so it likely arises from a read error. The limits of the CDR3 on the DNA are not certain, so only TCRdb's listed CDR3 is given. V is TRBV29-1 and J is TRBJ2-7; TRBD2, the D gene given by the table, was not confirmed from the DNA. The CDR3 region is 13 residues in length, termini included. Germline CDR1 SQVTM, CDR2 ANQGSEA. This CDR3 reads CSVEGGSSYEPYL.

The gene calls are TRBV5-1 and TRBJ2-1, with 9 bases fitting TRBD2. Germline values: CDR1 SGHRS, CDR2 YFSETQ. V lost 2 bases to trimming and J lost 4 bases; unmatched junction nucleotides: 4. The CDR3 runs 15 residues. DNA of the CDR3: TGCGCCAGCAGCTTCGGGACTAGCACATACAATGAGCAGTTCTTC. Protein sequence: CASSFGTSTYNEQFF.

J is TRBJ1-2 and V is TRBV5-1; D possibly corresponds to TRBD1 (5 bases). The CDR3 totals 14 residues. From germline, CDR1 is SGHRS and CDR2 YFSETQ. V was shortened by 4 bases and J by 2 bases, with 12 bases between the two germline ends. The CDR3 region is CASSQSGGNYGYTF. The CDR3 DNA reads TGCGCCAGCAGCCAAAGCGGGGGAAACTATGGCTACACCTTC.

This rearrangement joins TRBV6-5 to TRBJ2-1; TRBD1 matches at 10 bases. V shed 5 bases, J shed 4 bases, and the junction held 2 bases outside the gene matches. This CDR3 region has 14 residues. Germline-derived CDR1 and CDR2 are MNHEY and SVGAGI. In DNA form, the CDR3 reads TGTGCCAGCAGTGGGACAGGGGTATACAATGAGCAGTTCTTC. It codes for CASSGTGVYNEQFF.

V usage is TRBV27 and J usage is TRBJ1-1, with a tentative D call TRBD1 (6 bases). This CDR3 is built from 16 residues. V lost 3 bases and J 1 base, leaving 15 bases between the germline ends. Germline-derived CDR1 and CDR2 are MNHEY and SMNVEV (reference sequence). The CDR3 is CASSLRGGRRNTEAFF. The CDR3 bases are TGTGCCAGCAGTTTGAGGGGGGGCAGGCGGAACACTGAAGCTTTCTTT.

V usage is TRBV15 and J usage is TRBJ2-5; maybe TRBD2 (6 bases). Trimming stripped 10 bases from V and 4 bases from J, with 16 bases between. The CDR3 runs 13 residues. CDR1 and CDR2 (germline): LNHNV, YYDKDF (reference sequence). The DNA for the CDR3 is TGTGCCATCCGGGGGATGGGAGGAGAGACCCAGTACTTC. Protein product: CAIRGMGGETQYF.

About this clone: One end of the junction fails to match germline, which may point to a read error. The chain uses TRBV7-7 and TRBJ2-5; TRBD1 matches 7 bases. The length of the CDR3 is 15 residues. CDR1 is SSHAT, CDR2 FNYEAQ, per germline (reference sequence). The CDR3 is CASSLRQGSLETQYF. Here the CDR3 DNA reads TGTGCTAGCAGCCTACGACAGGGTAGCCTGGAGACCCAGTACTTC.

This chain links TRBV4-2 with TRBJ1-2; TRBD1 matches at 10 bases. Germline CDR1 LGHNA, CDR2 YNFKEQ. The V gene end was trimmed by 5 bases and the J gene end by 3 bases; junction bases not matched to a gene: 15. CDR3 length: 18 residues. The CDR3 DNA sequence: TGTGCCAGCAGCTTGTCCGGGACAGGGGCCATGATTCACTATGGCTACACCTTC. Translation: CASSLSGTGAMIHYGYTF.

The V call is TRBV9, the J call TRBJ2-5; 9 bases are shared with TRBD1. The CDR3 is made up of 16 amino acids. With 3 bases clipped from V and 5 bases from J, the junction kept 11 bases outside the gene matches. CDR1 SGDLS and CDR2 YYNGEE come from the germline V gene. The CDR3 nucleotides read TGTGCCAGCAGCGCAAGGGAGAGGGGACAGGGCGAGACCCAGTACTTC. Translated: CASSARERGQGETQYF.

The chain carries TRBV7-7 and TRBJ2-7; D call uncertain. In germline, CDR1 is SSHAT, CDR2 FNYEAQ (reference sequence). This CDR3 comprises 14 residues. V gave up 1 base and J gave up 4 bases, with 11 bases separating them. The CDR3 sequence: CASSLGKGAYEQYF. CDR3 nucleotide sequence: TGTGCCAGCAGCTTAGGCAAGGGTGCGTACGAGCAGTACTTC.

The chain combines TRBV2 with TRBJ1-4, with D perhaps TRBD1 (5 bases). This CDR3 contains 13 residues. Germline loops: CDR1 SNHLY, CDR2 FYNNEI. V was cut by 10 bases and J by 7 bases, with 16 bases left in between. The CDR3 region has the DNA TGTGCCACCACCGGGGGTGGTGGTGAAAAACTGTTTTTT. Residues: CATTGGGGEKLFF. The variable domain in full, with the rest retrieved from reference TRBV2 and TRBJ1-4, is EPEVTQTPSHQVTQMGQEVILRCVPISNHLYFYWYRQILGQKVEFLVSFYNNEISEKSEIFDDQFSVERPDGSNFTLKIRSTKLEDSAMYFCATTGGGGEKLFFGSGTQLSVL.

This rearrangement joins TRBV7-8 to TRBJ2-7; D ambiguous. The CDR3 has 14 amino acids. Trimming removed 5 bases at V and 5 bases at J, with 16 bases between. The germline V gene encodes CDR1 SGHVS and CDR2 FQNEAQ. CDR3 residues: CASSAGVGYHEQYF. In DNA, the CDR3 is TGTGCCAGCAGCGCTGGGGTGGGGTACCACGAGCAGTACTTC.

V is TRBV6-6 and J is TRBJ2-5; the D is unclear. CDR1 and CDR2 from the germline V gene are MNHNY and SVGAGI (reference sequence). The CDR3 is 13 residues long. V was cut by 2 bases and J by 2 bases, with 6 bases left in between. DNA for the CDR3: TGTGCCAGCAGTTACGAGTCACAAGAGACCCAGTACTTC. This gives the protein CASSYESQETQYF.

This chain joins TRBV19 and TRBJ1-1; D not certain. CDR3 length: 13 residues. Germline values: CDR1 LNHDA, CDR2 SQIVND (reference sequence). The V and J ends lost 6 bases and 8 bases respectively, with 16 bases between them. The CDR3 nucleotides are TGTGCCAGTAGCGACGGGAGGGCTGGCGAAGCTTTCTTT. It specifies CASSDGRAGEAFF.

This clone is medium-sized in the sample. CDR3 DNA sequence: TGTGCCAGCAACAGCCCGACCGAAAGCTCCTACGAGCAGTACTTC. Translating gives CASNSPTESSYEQYF. The chain recombines TRBV28 with TRBJ2-7; D remains ambiguous. The CDR3 extends over 15 amino acids. V was trimmed by 7 bases and J by 0 bases, leaving 16 bases between them. Germline CDR1 is MDHEN and CDR2 is SYDVKM.

The DNA for the CDR3 is TGTGCCAGCAGCGCTATCGGGGTCTATGGCTACACCTTC. Translated: CASSAIGVYGYTF. The chain recombines TRBV11-3 with TRBJ1-2; D not certain. This CDR3 has 13 residues. The germline gives CDR1 SGHNT, CDR2 YENEEA. Deletions cut 5 bases from V and 4 bases from J, with 11 bases between.